The present T cell receptor (beta chain) was sequenced within a study of blood T cell repertoires in COVID-19. At the level of the study: Acute-phase and convalescent COVID-19 samples originated in the United States, Italy and Spain. T cells, B-cell-depleted T cells, or PBMCs provided the cDNA or gDNA that served as material.

CDR3 length: 17 residues. Trimming cost V 0 bases and J 2 bases, with 16 bases left between them. Germline V gene lookup returns CDR1 SEHNR and CDR2 FQNEAQ (reference sequence). In the source study's methods: Cell counts per sample came from amplifying reference gene primers. Here immunoSEQ multiplex PCR was the method, and the copy in TCRdb shows in-frame clones only, minus some. V and J calls plus clone size are reproduced from that table; the DNA served to infer D and trimming. The sample lists 250,000 to 350,000 clones; under 90% were seen once. The TCR sequence derives from a woman between 40 and 55 years old who had recovered from COVID-19. The source material was peripheral blood. The V and J genes are TRBV7-9 and TRBJ1-1; D gene ambiguous. The CDR3 DNA follows: TGTGCCAGCAGCTTAGCACTCACCCAGACAACCAACACTGAAGCTTTCTTT. Translating it yields CASSLALTQTTNTEAFF.